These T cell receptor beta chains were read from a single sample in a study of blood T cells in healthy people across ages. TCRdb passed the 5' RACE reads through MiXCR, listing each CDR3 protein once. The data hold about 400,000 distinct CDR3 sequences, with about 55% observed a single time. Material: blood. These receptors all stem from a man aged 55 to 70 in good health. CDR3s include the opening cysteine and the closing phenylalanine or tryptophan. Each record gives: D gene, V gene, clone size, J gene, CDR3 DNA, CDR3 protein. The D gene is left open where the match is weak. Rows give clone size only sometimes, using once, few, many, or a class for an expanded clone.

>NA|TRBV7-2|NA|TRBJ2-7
TGTGCCAGCAGCTTAGCGGTAGGGGGAAGAGGGTACGAGCAGTACTTC
CASSLAVGGRGYEQYF
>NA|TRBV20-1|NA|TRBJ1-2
TGCAGTGCTAGGGTTGGGGTAGGCTGCACCTTC
CSARVGVGCTF
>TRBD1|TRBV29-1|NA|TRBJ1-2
TGCAGCGTTGTAAGACAGGGCGCGGGTGGCTACACCTTC
CSVVRQGAGGYTF
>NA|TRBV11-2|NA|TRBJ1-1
TGTGCCAGCAGCTTCGGGAACACTGAAGCTTTCTTT
CASSFGNTEAFF
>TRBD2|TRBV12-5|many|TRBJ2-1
TGTGCTAGTGGTTTGTATCCGGGGGGGCTCGATGAGCAGTTCTTC
CASGLYPGGLDEQFF
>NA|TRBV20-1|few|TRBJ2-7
TGCAGTGCGCCAAGCCTTACAGGGGAGGTCCCCTACGAGCAGTACTTC
CSAPSLTGEVPYEQYF
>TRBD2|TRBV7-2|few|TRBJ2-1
TGTGCCAGCAGCTTAGTGCGGGGTAGCGGGAGGAACGAGCAGTTCTTC
CASSLVRGSGRNEQFF
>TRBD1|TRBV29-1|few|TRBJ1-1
TGCAGCGGAAGGACAGGCCAGGGCACTGAAGCTTTCTTT
CSGRTGQGTEAFF
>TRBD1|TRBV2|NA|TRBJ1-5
TGTGCCAGCAGGCGGGACAGGGGCGCAGGTCAGCCCCAGCATTTT
CASRRDRGAGQPQHF
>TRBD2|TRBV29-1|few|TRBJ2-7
TGCAGTCTAATTAGCGGGGGGGATGCCGAGCAGTACTTC
CSLISGGDAEQYF
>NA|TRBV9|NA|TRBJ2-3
TGTGCCAGCAGCCAGGGACTTGATACGCGGTATTTT
CASSQGLDTRYF
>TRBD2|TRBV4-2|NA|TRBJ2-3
TGTGCCAGCAGCCAAGATGGGGAGGGAACTACGCAGTATTTT
CASSQDGEGTTQYF
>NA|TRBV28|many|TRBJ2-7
TGTGCCAGCAGTTCCCCGGGGTCCGCCCACTACGAGCAGTACTTC
CASSSPGSAHYEQYF
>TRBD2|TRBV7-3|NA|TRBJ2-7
TGTGCCAGCAGCTCCATAGCGGGAGCAAGTGATGGGCAGTACTTC
CASSSIAGASDGQYF
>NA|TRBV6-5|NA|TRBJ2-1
TGTGCCAGCAGATCAATAGCGGTTGAGCAGTTCTTC
CASRSIAVEQFF
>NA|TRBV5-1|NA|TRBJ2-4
TGCGCCAGCAGCTTGCCCAGTTCAGAAAACATTCAGTACTTC
CASSLPSSENIQYF
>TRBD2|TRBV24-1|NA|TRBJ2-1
TGTGCCACCAGTCGGACTAGACAGTCGAATGAGCAGTTCTTC
CATSRTRQSNEQFF
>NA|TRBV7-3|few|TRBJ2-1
TGTGCCAGCAGCACGGGGCGGTCGAGTGGCCTCGACAATGAGCAGTTCTTC
CASSTGRSSGLDNEQFF
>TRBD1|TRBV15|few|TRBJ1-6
TGTGCCACCAGCAGAACCGGGACAGGGAATTCACCCCTCCACTTT
CATSRTGTGNSPLHF